These T cell receptor beta chains were read from a single sample in a study of blood T cell repertoires in COVID-19. Clones were read by immunoSEQ multiplex PCR, and TCRdb kept only the in-frame ones, dropping some. The sample contains approximately 100,000 clones, about four fifths of which appear only once. Input material: peripheral blood. These receptors all stem from a woman at least 80 years old with active or convalescent COVID-19. The CDR3 runs from the conserved cysteine through the conserved F or W. A D gene is named only where the DNA matches it firmly. Where a row states a size, it is once, few, many or the class of an expanded clone; other rows omit it.

clone size	D gene	V gene	J gene	CDR3 protein	CDR3 DNA
NA	NA	TRBV5-1	TRBJ1-2	CASSLATGPGYTF	TGCGCCAGCAGCTTGGCTACAGGGCCCGGCTACACCTTC
NA	TRBD2	TRBV18	TRBJ2-5	CASSPPAAGVETQYF	TGTGCCAGCTCACCACCAGCAGCGGGAGTGGAGACCCAGTACTTC
NA	TRBD1	TRBV7-3	TRBJ2-1	CASSAGPQGAWGNEQFF	TGTGCCAGCAGCGCCGGCCCTCAGGGGGCATGGGGGAATGAGCAGTTCTTC
NA	TRBD1	TRBV7-8	TRBJ1-6	CASRPPGTGHSPLHF	TGTGCCAGCAGACCACCCGGGACAGGTCATTCACCCCTCCACTTT
NA	NA	TRBV2	TRBJ2-2	CASSGQGRNTGELFF	TGTGCCAGCAGTGGTCAAGGGAGAAACACCGGGGAGCTGTTTTTT
NA	TRBD1	TRBV20-1	TRBJ1-4	CSASGRQGAQSEKLFF	TGCAGTGCTAGTGGGAGACAGGGGGCGCAAAGTGAAAAACTGTTTTTT
NA	NA	TRBV12-5	TRBJ2-5	CASGPLQKETQYF	TGTGCTAGTGGGCCCTTACAGAAAGAGACCCAGTACTTC
NA	NA	TRBV4-3	TRBJ1-5	CASSPRLTGGQPQHF	TGCGCCAGCAGCCCCCGGTTGACCGGGGGTCAGCCCCAGCATTTT
NA	TRBD1	TRBV18	TRBJ1-6	CASSAGQGTPLHF	TGTGCCAGCTCAGCGGGACAGGGTACACCCCTCCACTTT
NA	NA	TRBV5-1	TRBJ1-4	CASSSTGATNEKLFF	TGCGCCAGCAGCTCCACAGGAGCAACTAATGAAAAACTGTTTTTT
NA	NA	TRBV19	TRBJ2-3	CASKRQGWGSDTQYF	TGTGCCAGCAAACGTCAGGGGTGGGGTTCAGATACGCAGTATTTT
NA	NA	TRBV4-2	TRBJ1-2	CASSQDLLLGGANYGYTF	TGTGCCAGCAGCCAAGATCTTTTGCTAGGGGGTGCTAACTATGGCTACACCTTC
NA	TRBD2	TRBV10-3	TRBJ2-1	CAISESGLATTEQFF	TGTGCCATCAGTGAGTCGGGACTAGCGACGACTGAGCAGTTCTTC
NA	NA	TRBV10-2	TRBJ1-1	CASREDRYIMNTEAFF	TGCGCCAGCAGGGAAGACAGGTACATAATGAACACTGAAGCTTTCTTT
once	NA	TRBV27	TRBJ2-5	CASSLSSSKTQYF	TGTGCCAGCAGTTTATCTAGTAGCAAGACCCAGTACTTC
once	TRBD1	TRBV5-6	TRBJ2-7	CASSSRAGGVYEQYF	TGTGCCAGCAGCTCCCGTGCAGGGGGCGTTTACGAGCAGTACTTC
NA	TRBD1	TRBV19	TRBJ2-7	CASSPGADRAYEQYF	TGTGCCAGTAGTCCAGGGGCAGACAGGGCCTACGAGCAGTACTTC
few	NA	TRBV6-2/TRBV6-3	TRBJ2-3	CASSDRFYTDTQYF	TGTGCCAGCAGTGACAGGTTTTACACAGATACGCAGTATTTT
NA	TRBD1	TRBV4-1	TRBJ2-1	CASSQAGTGLRNEQFF	TGCGCCAGCAGCCAAGCCGGGACAGGGCTTCGCAATGAGCAGTTCTTC
NA	TRBD1	TRBV5-4	TRBJ2-7	CASRKDRAAYEQYF	TGTGCCAGCAGAAAAGACAGGGCAGCCTACGAGCAGTACTTC
NA	TRBD2	TRBV24-1	TRBJ2-2	CATSDLRLAGGNTGELFF	TGTGCCACCAGTGATTTGCGACTAGCGGGGGGGAACACCGGGGAGCTGTTTTTT
NA	NA	TRBV30	TRBJ2-1	CAWSEGEGYDEQFF	TGTGCCTGGAGTGAGGGGGAGGGGTATGATGAGCAGTTCTTC
NA	TRBD1	TRBV20-1	TRBJ2-3	CSASIPGTGGLNTQYF	TGCAGTGCTAGTATCCCCGGGACAGGGGGCTTGAATACGCAGTATTTT
once	NA	TRBV28	TRBJ1-2	CASSLEARQGYTF	TGTGCCAGCAGTTTAGAGGCACGGCAAGGCTACACCTTC
NA	TRBD1	TRBV6-1	TRBJ2-6	CASSGEPGQVISGANVLTF	TGTGCCAGCAGTGGTGAGCCGGGACAGGTCATCTCTGGGGCCAACGTCCTGACTTTC
NA	TRBD1	TRBV25-1	TRBJ2-2	CASRNRGLGGELFF	TGTGCCAGCAGAAACAGGGGTTTAGGCGGGGAGCTGTTTTTT
NA	NA	TRBV11-2	TRBJ1-6	CASSLGANGSPLHF	TGTGCCAGCAGCTTGGGGGCAAATGGGTCACCCCTCCACTTT
NA	NA	TRBV4-1	TRBJ1-4	CASSQDLRRELFF	TGCGCCAGCAGCCAAGATCTACGTCGGGAACTGTTTTTT
NA	NA	TRBV28	TRBJ1-2	CASSLAGWGYTF	TGTGCCAGCAGTTTAGCAGGGTGGGGCTACACCTTC
NA	TRBD1	TRBV11-2	TRBJ2-7	CASSPRTGAYEQYF	TGTGCCAGCAGCCCTAGGACAGGGGCCTACGAGCAGTACTTC
NA	NA	TRBV20-1	TRBJ2-1	CSLPSYNEQFF	TGCAGTCTTCCGTCGTACAATGAGCAGTTCTTC
NA	NA	TRBV4-1	TRBJ2-7	CASSRETGAYEQYF	TGCGCCAGCAGCCGAGAGACGGGGGCCTACGAGCAGTACTTC
NA	TRBD1	TRBV5-1	TRBJ1-1	CASTLLSTGGTEAFF	TGCGCCAGCACCTTACTCTCTACAGGGGGGACTGAAGCTTTCTTT
NA	TRBD1	TRBV4-1	TRBJ2-3	CASSKGSGGQGTDTQYF	TGCGCCAGCAGCAAAGGTTCGGGGGGACAGGGGACAGATACGCAGTATTTT
NA	NA	TRBV25-1	TRBJ2-2	CASSAGVISRGNTGELFF	TGTGCCAGCAGTGCTGGCGTCATCTCAAGGGGGAACACCGGGGAGCTGTTTTTT
NA	NA	TRBV18	TRBJ1-5	CASSSNPATAGQPQHF	TGTGCCAGCTCGTCCAACCCAGCGACAGCCGGTCAGCCCCAGCATTTT
once	NA	TRBV29-1	TRBJ1-2	CSVDGNGYTF	TGCAGCGTTGACGGGAATGGCTACACCTTC
once	TRBD2	TRBV6-2/TRBV6-3	TRBJ2-1	CASSYSRRGSTTRHNEQFF	TGTGCCAGCAGTTACTCGAGGCGGGGGAGCACCACTCGCCACAATGAGCAGTTCTTC
NA	NA	TRBV2	TRBJ2-1	CASSVPVANEQFF	TGTGCCAGCAGTGTCCCGGTTGCTAATGAGCAGTTCTTC
NA	TRBD1	TRBV6-5	TRBJ1-5	CASSIGTARNQPQHF	TGTGCCAGCAGCATCGGGACAGCCCGAAATCAGCCCCAGCATTTT
NA	NA	TRBV28	TRBJ1-1	CASSLAGKMNTEAFF	TGTGCCAGCAGTTTAGCGGGAAAGATGAACACTGAAGCTTTCTTT
NA	NA	TRBV7-2	TRBJ1-2	CASSAYGNYGYTF	TGTGCCAGCAGCGCCTACGGTAACTATGGCTACACCTTC
NA	NA	TRBV10-3	TRBJ2-5	CAISDGQGETQYF	TGTGCCATCAGTGACGGGCAGGGGGAGACCCAGTACTTC
NA	NA	TRBV4-1	TRBJ2-5	CASSQEFPSRETQYF	TGCGCCAGCAGCCAAGAATTCCCTAGCCGAGAGACCCAGTACTTC
NA	NA	TRBV28	TRBJ1-5	CASSFNRGSNQPQHF	TGTGCCAGCAGTTTCAATCGGGGAAGCAATCAGCCCCAGCATTTT
NA	NA	TRBV6-5	TRBJ2-2	CASTQGANTGELFF	TGTGCCAGCACGCAGGGCGCGAACACCGGGGAGCTGTTTTTT
NA	TRBD1	TRBV24-1	TRBJ1-4	CATSETGSSEKLFF	TGTGCCACCAGTGAGACAGGGTCGAGTGAAAAACTGTTTTTT
few	NA	TRBV7-3	TRBJ2-2	CASSLTLGAANTGELFF	TGTGCCAGCAGCTTAACTTTGGGAGCGGCGAACACCGGGGAGCTGTTTTTT
NA	NA	TRBV30	TRBJ1-5	CAWSGDGRNQPQHF	TGTGCCTGGAGTGGGGACGGGAGAAATCAGCCCCAGCATTTT
few	NA	TRBV28	TRBJ1-6	CASRAGLYNSPLHF	TGTGCCAGCAGGGCGGGGCTATACAATTCACCCCTCCACTTT
NA	TRBD1	TRBV5-4	TRBJ2-7	CASSTGTGSPEQYF	TGTGCCAGCAGTACCGGGACAGGGTCGCCCGAGCAGTACTTC
NA	TRBD2	TRBV10-3	TRBJ2-5	CAIRAGTSERGETQYF	TGTGCCATCAGAGCCGGGACTAGCGAGAGGGGAGAGACCCAGTACTTC
NA	NA	TRBV5-5	TRBJ1-1	CASSLPGLSLAFF	TGTGCCAGCAGCTTGCCGGGACTGTCTCTGGCTTTCTTT
NA	TRBD2	TRBV10-3	TRBJ2-6	CAISWGGRADPGANVLTF	TGTGCCATCAGTTGGGGGGGGAGAGCCGACCCTGGGGCCAACGTCCTGACTTTC
few	NA	TRBV19	TRBJ1-2	CASSIGPDRTPYTF	TGTGCCAGTAGTATAGGTCCGGACAGAACGCCCTACACCTTC
NA	NA	TRBV11-1	TRBJ1-1	CASSIQSDTEAFF	TGTGCCAGCAGCATACAGTCGGACACTGAAGCTTTCTTT
NA	TRBD1	TRBV30	TRBJ2-1	CAWNRGSYNEQFF	TGTGCCTGGAACAGGGGGTCCTACAATGAGCAGTTCTTC